In its sample, the clone carrying this T cell receptor (beta chain) was seen a few times. V gave up 3 bases and J gave up 2 bases, with 8 bases separating them. CDR1 is SNHLY, CDR2 FYNNEI, per germline. The CDR3 consists of 14 residues. These data come from a study of neurological immune-mediated disorders. TCRdb itself ran the 5' RACE reads through MiXCR, one entry per CDR3 protein. The sample includes approximately 44,000 distinct CDR3 sequences, over 5.5% of them seen just once. Sorted libraries used over 800,000 CD4+ or CD8+ T cells. Source material: CD4+ T cells from blood. The rearrangement links TRBV2 to TRBJ1-5, with D possibly matching TRBD1 (5 bases). This TCR was sampled from a young woman with multiple sclerosis. CDR3 in amino acids: CASSDRVGNQPQHF. For the CDR3, the DNA is TGTGCCAGCAGTGACAGGGTTGGCAATCAGCCCCAGCATTTT.